Here is one TCR beta chain with its context. Its antigen remains unknown. Data came from immunoSEQ multiplex PCR; TCRdb stores just in-frame clones and leaves some out. The data hold around 53,000 clones, with 65% to 85% observed a single time. The data were obtained in a study of a mutant IDH1 vaccine in newly diagnosed glioma. As for the study in general: Antecedent treatment encompassed radiotherapy, temozolomide, or their combination; the majority received both. Week 35 held visit V12, while week 47 held visit V13.

Broader study findings: Pseudoprogression showed no apparent link to changes in top peripheral T cell clonotypes.

The germline V and J ends were trimmed by 0 bases and 5 bases, with 9 bases remaining between them. Germline V lookup: CDR1 WSHSY, CDR2 SAAADI. The CDR3 consists of 14 residues. Time point given: week 35, safety follow-up. The content of each vaccine dose was 300 ug of mutant IDH1 20-mer peptide, and topical imiquimod accompanied it. The astrocytomas were IDH1-mutant, ATRX-negative, and WHO grade 3 or 4. This chain joins TRBV10-2 and TRBJ2-3, with unresolved D. Specimen: PBMCs, collected from a glioma patient whose treatment included an IDH1 peptide vaccine. This sequence was found in a man aged 35 to 55 with glioma. The CDR3 DNA reads TGCGCCAGCAGTGAGTCGGTGTGGGGAGATACGCAGTATTTT. This encodes CASSESVWGDTQYF.